These T cell receptor beta chains were read from a single sample in a study of blood T cell repertoires in COVID-19. Profiled with immunoSEQ multiplex PCR; TCRdb holds only in-frame clones, not every one. The sample consists of around 330,000 clones, around nine tenths of them appearing once. The sequenced sample consisted of PBMCs or T cells enriched from blood (not recorded which). These receptors all stem from a man aged 60 to 69 who had recovered from COVID-19. Each CDR3 is given with its conserved first and last residue. Size values are once, few and many counts, or a class for expanded clones, and some rows have none.

V,size,J,CDR3
TRBV5-6,.,TRBJ2-3,CASSPGRLVTDTQYF
TRBV5-6,.,TRBJ1-6,CASSPLNSPLHF
TRBV5-4,.,TRBJ2-5,CASSLYRGDYQETQYF
TRBV6-5,.,TRBJ1-1,CASSSQGGTEAFF
TRBV7-2,.,TRBJ2-7,CASSLAPASGSIPYEQYF
TRBV14,once,TRBJ1-1,CASSQDRPRATEAFF
TRBV18,.,TRBJ1-1,CASSEGWGSEAFF
TRBV2,few,TRBJ1-1,CASSDAGGTEAFF
TRBV29-1,.,TRBJ1-4,CSAGPGVEKLFF
TRBV29-1,.,TRBJ1-2,CSVEDSGVGNFGYTF
TRBV18,.,TRBJ2-4,CASSPQQGRAKNIQYF
TRBV7-3,.,TRBJ2-7,CASSRGGSSHEQYF
TRBV7-2,.,TRBJ1-2,CASSPPGTAYGYTF
TRBV7-2,.,TRBJ2-7,CASSSRIAGGPYEQYF
TRBV5-1,.,TRBJ2-3,CASSSQGPDTQYF
TRBV2,.,TRBJ1-4,CASSLYRAREKLFF
TRBV7-2,.,TRBJ2-1,CASSTPGTSAPREQFF
TRBV5-1,once,TRBJ2-7,CASSSAELAYEQYF
TRBV5-4,.,TRBJ2-3,CASSLGYAGGFDTQYF
TRBV7-3,.,TRBJ2-1,CASSSSANEQFF
TRBV5-1,.,TRBJ2-7,CASSLVASNRETYEQYF
TRBV28,.,TRBJ1-4,CASKSTPQGGKLFF
TRBV3-1/TRBV3-2,.,TRBJ1-4,CASSQRTGEDEKLFF
TRBV28,.,TRBJ2-7,CASRKAGGVYEQYF
TRBV19,once,TRBJ2-3,CASTGGQSSTDTQYF